The 25 T cell receptor beta chains listed next were all sequenced from one sample in a study of immune evolution from preneoplasia to lung adenocarcinoma (dated by TCRdb to the early 2020s). Library method: the immunoSEQ multiplex PCR assay. In TCRdb, the immuneACCESS table is reduced to in-frame sequences with V and J assigned. These tables do not hold every clone; where another copy was compared, an unresolved V gene accounts for under half, and the others remain unexplained. The sample yields 25,000 to 30,000 clones; about two thirds were counted once. About 6% of the sample rests with the top ten. The source material was FFPE invasive lung adenocarcinoma tissue. The cell subset or site label on this specimen signifies: frankly invasive lung adenocarcinoma (ADC). The receptors originated from a person aged 55 to 70 with invasive lung adenocarcinoma. Some clones in this sample may be carry-over from other donors' samples.

The J gene is TRBJ1-4, the V gene TRBV6-5; D remains unclear. Germline lookup yields CDR1 MNHEY and CDR2 SVGAGI. Between the trimmed V and J ends, which lost 2 bases and 2 bases, there was a span of 6 bases. The CDR3 runs to 14 residues. The CDR3 reads CASSYDITNEKLFF. The CDR3 coding sequence is TGTGCCAGCAGTTACGATATCACTAATGAAAAACTGTTTTTT.

This clone has a single count. V usage is TRBV7-2 and J usage is TRBJ2-7; a possible D gene is TRBD2 (5 bases). V lost 1 base and J 4 bases, leaving 14 bases between the germline ends. The length of the CDR3 is 15 residues. Germline values: CDR1 SGHTA, CDR2 FQGNSA. The CDR3, as DNA: TGTGCCAGCAGCTTAGGCGGCATGGGGAGTTACGAGCAGTACTTC. This encodes CASSLGGMGSYEQYF.

This clone was seen a few times. This chain connects TRBV5-5 to TRBJ2-4, with a weak D call TRBD1 (5 bases). This CDR3 has 16 residues. Trimming shortened V by 1 base and J by 0 bases, and 11 bases separated the two germline ends. CDR1 is SGHKS, CDR2 YYEKEE, per germline (reference sequence). The CDR3 coding sequence is TGTGCCAGCAGCTTGACAGGCGGAATAGCCAAAAACATTCAGTACTTC. Protein: CASSLTGGIAKNIQYF.

This clone has just a few counts. The CDR3 region has the DNA TGTGCCAGCAGCTTGGGGACACGGGGTGAAAAACTGTTTTTT. Amino acids: CASSLGTRGEKLFF. The chain links TRBV5-4 to TRBJ1-4, with D perhaps matching TRBD1 (5 bases). The germline gives CDR1 SGHNT, CDR2 YYREEE (reference sequence). The length of the CDR3 is 14 residues. The germline V and J ends were trimmed by 0 bases and 7 bases, with 10 bases remaining between them.

The chain employs TRBV19 and TRBJ2-7; maybe TRBD2 (7 bases). Trimming stripped 4 bases from V and 5 bases from J, with 15 bases between. The length of the CDR3 is 14 residues. The germline CDR1 and CDR2 sequences are LNHDA and SQIVND (reference sequence). The CDR3 reads CASSRGGTPDEQYF. The CDR3 bases are TGTGCCAGTAGTAGGGGAGGGACACCGGACGAGCAGTACTTC.

The chain couples TRBV28 to TRBJ2-1; 8 nucleotides agree with TRBD1. This CDR3 spans 18 amino acids. Germline CDR1 reads MDHEN; CDR2 reads SYDVKM. The V segment lost 6 bases and the J segment 0 bases; nucleotides outside the gene matches: 13. The CDR3 DNA follows: TGTGCCAGCAGCCCTCGACAGGGGACACACCTCTCCTACAATGAGCAGTTCTTC. It encodes CASSPRQGTHLSYNEQFF.

The chain couples TRBV19 to TRBJ1-2; 8 nucleotides match TRBD1. This CDR3 is 14 amino acids long. The V and J ends lost 5 bases and 5 bases, in that order; junction bases with no gene match: 7. Per the germline V gene, CDR1 is LNHDA and CDR2 is SQIVND (reference sequence). CDR3 nucleotides: TGTGCCAGTAGTTCGGACAGGGTCTGGTATGGCTACACCTTC. Translation: CASSSDRVWYGYTF.

The chain is built from TRBV7-2 and TRBJ2-1, with a possible D match to TRBD2 (6 bases). Germline CDR1 and CDR2: SGHTA and FQGNSA. There are 15 residues in the CDR3. The germline V and J ends were trimmed by 8 bases and 1 base, with 15 bases remaining between them. The CDR3 sequence: CASPSGGGSYNEQFF. CDR3 nucleotide sequence: TGTGCCAGCCCATCCGGTGGAGGGTCCTACAATGAGCAGTTCTTC.

The chain is built from TRBV2 and TRBJ1-2; TRBD1 aligns across 10 bases. The CDR3 contains 14 residues. Trimming at V came to 7 bases and at J to 8 bases, leaving 10 bases not matched to a gene. Looked up from germline, CDR1 is SNHLY and CDR2 is FYNNEI. The CDR3 coding sequence is TGTGCCAGCACCTCTGGACAGGGGGTTAGGGGCTACACCTTC. Amino acid sequence: CASTSGQGVRGYTF.

As to this clone: Germline is not matched at one junction end, which may reflect a read error. J is TRBJ1-2 and V is TRBV5-5; 7 nucleotides match TRBD1. From germline, CDR1 is SGHKS and CDR2 YYEKEE (reference sequence). The CDR3 has 15 residues. CDR3 sequence (DNA): TGTGCCAGCAGCTTACGACCGCATACAGGGGACGGCTACATCTTC. Protein: CASSLRPHTGDGYIF.

The chain couples TRBV7-9 to TRBJ2-3; D uncertain. Trimming took off 0 bases at V and 2 bases at J, with 15 bases between the two ends. Germline loops: CDR1 SEHNR, CDR2 FQNEAQ (reference sequence). The CDR3 has 17 amino acids. Here the CDR3 DNA reads TGTGCCAGCAGCTTAGCTATAGATCGGGCCCTCACAGATACGCAGTATTTT. The encoded protein is CASSLAIDRALTDTQYF.

There are a few counts of this clone. The gene calls are TRBV6-1 and TRBJ1-2, with 7 bases aligning to TRBD1. Germline V gene sequence: CDR1 MNHNS, CDR2 SASEGT. The length of the CDR3 is 14 residues. V lost 7 bases to trimming and J lost 4 bases; unmatched junction nucleotides: 9. The CDR3 spells CASINRGNPYGYTF. Written as DNA, the CDR3 is TGTGCCAGCATTAACAGGGGAAACCCCTATGGCTACACCTTC.

J is TRBJ2-1 and V is TRBV9; D uncertain. Germline CDR1 is SGDLS and CDR2 is YYNGEE. There are 14 residues in the CDR3. The V end was cut by 4 bases, the J end by 2 bases, with 10 bases between. DNA for the CDR3: TGTGCCAGCAGCCCACCTCACGCCTACAATGAGCAGTTCTTC. This translates into CASSPPHAYNEQFF.

This chain uses TRBV30 with TRBJ2-1, with D possibly being TRBD1 (5 bases). Germline V lookup: CDR1 GTSNPN, CDR2 SVGIG (reference sequence). Trimming stripped 8 bases from V and 8 bases from J, with 19 bases between. The CDR3 runs to 13 residues. The CDR3 sequence is CAPGGRDNDEQFF. The CDR3 nucleotides read TGTGCCCCCGGCGGCAGGGATAACGATGAGCAGTTCTTC.

The V gene is TRBV5-3, the J gene TRBJ2-5, with no clear D. TRBV5-3 is an ORF; its function is uncertain. CDR3 length equals 13 residues. Trimming took 1 base from V and 4 from J, leaving 8 bases between them. CDR3 nucleotides: TGTGCCAGAAGCTTGAGCCCGGGAGAGACCCAGTACTTC. Encoded protein: CARSLSPGETQYF.

This CDR3 reads CASSPQRGWNTEAFF. The CDR3 DNA is TGTGCCAGCTCACCACAAAGGGGATGGAACACTGAAGCTTTCTTT. V gene TRBV18 combines with J gene TRBJ1-1; D is possibly TRBD1 (5 bases). The V end lost 1 base, the J end lost 1 base, and 10 bases lay between the germline ends. The germline V gene encodes CDR1 KGHSH and CDR2 LQKENI. This CDR3 has 15 amino acids.

Here the CDR3 reads CASAPTANTGELFF. DNA for the CDR3: TGTGCCAGCGCCCCGACAGCGAACACCGGGGAGCTGTTTTTT. The V and J genes are TRBV6-6 and TRBJ2-2, with D possibly TRBD1 on 5 matching bases. Germline CDR1 is MNHNY and CDR2 is SVGAGI (reference sequence). The CDR3 contains 14 residues. The V end was cut by 8 bases, the J end by 0 bases, with 10 bases between.

The chain carries TRBV5-4 and TRBJ1-2; a possible D gene is TRBD1 (6 bases). The length of the CDR3 is 16 residues. Per the germline V gene, CDR1 is SGHNT and CDR2 is YYREEE (reference sequence). V shed 4 bases and J shed 5 bases, with 21 bases lying between them. The CDR3 sequence is CASSGRDSKGGYGYTF. As DNA, the CDR3 is TGTGCCAGCAGCGGCCGGGACTCCAAAGGGGGGTATGGCTACACCTTC.

A single count supports this clone. One end of the junction is discordant with germline, which a read error may explain. The chain is built from TRBV6-4 and TRBJ1-2; 8 bases are shared with TRBD1. This CDR3 is 15 amino acids long. Germline V CDR1 and CDR2: MRHNA, SNTAGT. In DNA, the CDR3 is TGTGCCAGCAGTTACTCCTGGACAGGGCTGGATGGCTACACCTTC. It encodes CASSYSWTGLDGYTF.

The gene calls are TRBV18 and TRBJ2-7; 7 nucleotides match TRBD2. V shed 5 bases and J 2 bases; nucleotides not matched to a gene: 12. This CDR3 has 16 amino acids. The germline gives CDR1 KGHSH, CDR2 LQKENI. The CDR3 loop reads CASSAKGISGTYEQYF. CDR3 DNA: TGTGCCAGCTCAGCCAAGGGGATAAGCGGGACCTACGAGCAGTACTTC. Full variable domain (rest looked up from reference TRBV18 and TRBJ2-7): NAGVMQNPRHLVRRRGQEARLRCSPMKGHSHVYWYRQLPEEGLKFMVYLQKENIIDESGMPKERFSAEFPKEGPSILRIQQVVRGDSAAYFCASSAKGISGTYEQYFGPGTRLTVT.

This clone was counted a single time. The chain has TRBV28 and TRBJ1-1, with D possibly being TRBD1 (6 bases). This CDR3 has 16 amino acids. Per the germline V gene, CDR1 is MDHEN and CDR2 is SYDVKM. Between the trimmed V and J ends, which lost 6 bases and 3 bases, there was a span of 20 bases. CDR3 DNA sequence: TGTGCCAGCAGGCCGGCGGACATAAAGGGGGACACTGAAGCTTTCTTT. The encoded protein is CASRPADIKGDTEAFF.

This chain links TRBV29-1 with TRBJ2-3; 8 nucleotides line up with TRBD2. Germline V gene data show CDR1 as SQVTM and CDR2 as ANQGSEA. CDR3 length equals 19 residues. The V and J ends lost 8 bases and 2 bases, in that order; junction bases with no gene match: 24. CDR3 coding DNA: TGCAGCTATAGGACTAGCCCTAAACTGATATTCGCCGACACAGATACGCAGTATTTT. It codes for CSYRTSPKLIFADTDTQYF.

This rearrangement joins TRBV28 to TRBJ1-2; D gene uncertain. Germline CDR1 and CDR2: MDHEN and SYDVKM. V gave up 2 bases and J gave up 7 bases, with 17 bases separating them. The CDR3 is 15 residues long. DNA for the CDR3: TGTGCCAGCAGTTTAGGCCGCAGTTACCCAAGTGGCTACACCTTC. Protein: CASSLGRSYPSGYTF.

This clone was detected only a few times. J is TRBJ2-2 and V is TRBV5-1; the D is unclear. Germline CDR1 reads SGHRS; CDR2 reads YFSETQ. The germline V and J ends were trimmed by 3 bases and 1 base, with 1 base remaining between them. The CDR3 totals 12 residues. The chain's CDR3 is CASSWNTGELFF. CDR3 bases: TGCGCCAGCAGCTGGAACACCGGGGAGCTGTTTTTT.

This clone has more than one count but fewer than ten. The chain's CDR3 is CASSLTGENYGYTF. CDR3 nucleotide sequence: TGCGCCAGCAGCCTGACAGGGGAAAACTATGGCTACACCTTC. This chain connects TRBV5-1 to TRBJ1-2; the match to TRBD1 covers 8 bases. V was clipped by 4 bases and J by 2 bases; unmatched bases: 4. Germline CDR1 SGHRS, CDR2 YFSETQ. The CDR3 is 14 residues long.